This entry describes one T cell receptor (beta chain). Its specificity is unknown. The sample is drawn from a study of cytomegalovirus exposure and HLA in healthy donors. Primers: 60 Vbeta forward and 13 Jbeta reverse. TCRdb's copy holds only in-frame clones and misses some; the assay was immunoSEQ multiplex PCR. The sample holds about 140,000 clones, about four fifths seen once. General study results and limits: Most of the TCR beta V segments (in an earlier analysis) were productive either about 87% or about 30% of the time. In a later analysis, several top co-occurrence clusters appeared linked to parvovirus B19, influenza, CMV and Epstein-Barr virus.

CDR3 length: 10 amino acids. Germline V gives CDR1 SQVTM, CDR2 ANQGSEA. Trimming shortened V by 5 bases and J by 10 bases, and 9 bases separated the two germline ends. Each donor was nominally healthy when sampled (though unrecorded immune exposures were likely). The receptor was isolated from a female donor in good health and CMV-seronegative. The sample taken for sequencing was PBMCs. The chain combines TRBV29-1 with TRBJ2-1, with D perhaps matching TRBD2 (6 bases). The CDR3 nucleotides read TGCAGCGTTAGGGACTCCGAGCAGTTCTTC. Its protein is CSVRDSEQFF.